This T cell receptor (beta chain) was identified during a study of blood T cell repertoires in COVID-19. Overall study context: COVID-19 samples from acute and convalescent phases originated in the United States, Italy and Spain. Sample material is recorded as cDNA or gDNA derived from T cells, B-cell-depleted T cells, or PBMCs.

In the study's own analysis: For nucleated cells, counts were estimated from reference gene primer amplification. Only in-frame clones appear in the TCRdb table, and some are missing; sequencing was by immunoSEQ multiplex PCR. The DNA gave D and trimming, while V, J and clone size come from that table. The table shows over 250,000 clones, with 70% to 90% occurring only once. This CDR3 has 14 amino acids. V lost 3 bases, J lost 7 bases, and 16 bases lay in between. The germline CDR1 and CDR2 sequences are LNHDA and SQIVND (reference sequence). The TCR comes from a woman in her seventies with acute or convalescent COVID-19. The sample taken for sequencing was peripheral blood. The chain links TRBV19 to TRBJ2-7; TRBD2 might be the D (5 bases). The CDR3 is CASSIGLMVEEQYF. The CDR3 DNA reads as TGTGCCAGTAGTATCGGACTGATGGTCGAGGAGCAGTACTTC.